A single sample is the source of the 9 T cell receptor beta chains below, sequenced in a study of CD8+ T cells in alopecia areata. The sequencing template was cDNA reverse transcribed from extracted RNA. The repertoire was sequenced with immunoSEQ multiplex PCR; TCRdb's copy has only in-frame clones and lacks some. The sample yields just over 150,000 clones, under 70% seen once. Treatment in this sample: oral pan-JAK inhibitor, 5-10 mg twice daily. The sample in question was CD4+ T cells sorted from blood, obtained at week 4, from a patient treated with tofacitinib. All receptors come from a human donor with alopecia areata.

The chain joins TRBV6-5 to TRBJ1-4; 9 nucleotides match TRBD1. The CDR3 is 14 residues long. The junction had 4 bases not matched to a gene; V was cut back by 6 bases and J by 5 bases. Germline CDR1 reads MNHEY; CDR2 reads SVGAGI. The CDR3 bases are TGTGCCAGCAGAAAGACAGGGGGAAATGAAAAACTGTTTTTT. This encodes CASRKTGGNEKLFF.

V usage is TRBV30 and J usage is TRBJ1-4; D is unclear. With 3 bases removed from V and 7 bases from J, the gap between germline ends came to 9 bases. The CDR3 runs to 12 residues. The V gene's germline CDR1 is GTSNPN and CDR2 SVGIG (reference sequence). CDR3 protein: CAWRQRSEKLFF. The CDR3 DNA sequence: TGTGCCTGGAGACAGAGGAGTGAAAAACTGTTTTTT.

The chain is built from TRBV21-1 and TRBJ1-6. TRBV21-1 is reported as a pseudogene. The CDR3 covers 16 residues. CDR3 region: CASSTQNEGRVSPLHF. CDR3 nucleotides: TGTGCCAGCAGCACCCAAAACGAGGGAAGGGTTTCACCCCTCCACTTT.

The sample holds a few counts of this clone. The V gene is TRBV29-1, the J gene TRBJ1-3; no reliable D call. Trimming removed 2 bases from V and 4 bases from J, with 12 bases in between. This CDR3 has 14 amino acids. The V gene's germline CDR1 is SQVTM and CDR2 ANQGSEA. The CDR3 DNA reads as TGCAGCGTTGAATCAGTCGCAGAAGGAAACACCATATATTTT. This sequence encodes CSVESVAEGNTIYF. The full variable domain, its missing parts supplied by reference TRBV29-1 and TRBJ1-3, is SAVISQKPSRDICQRGTSLTIQCQVDSQVTMMFWYRQQPGQSLTLIATANQGSEATYESGFVIDKFPISRPNLTFSTLTVSNMSPEDSSIYLCSVESVAEGNTIYFGEGSWLTVV.

The DNA of the CDR3 is TGTGCCAGCAGCTTCCTACAGGGATTTGAAGCTTTCTTT. It yields the protein CASSFLQGFEAFF. V and J are TRBV7-2 and TRBJ1-1, with a possible D match to TRBD1 (6 bases). This CDR3 has 13 amino acids. V lost 3 bases, J lost 7 bases, and 12 bases lay in between. Per germline, CDR1 SGHTA and CDR2 FQGNSA.

The J gene is TRBJ1-1, the V gene TRBV30; no clear D gene. Germline loops: CDR1 GTSNPN, CDR2 SVGIG (reference sequence). V was shortened by 7 bases and J by 0 bases, with 12 bases between the two germline ends. This CDR3 region has 13 residues. The CDR3 loop reads CASIRRLNTEAFF. DNA for the CDR3: TGTGCCTCTATTCGGAGGTTGAACACTGAAGCTTTCTTT.

The CDR3 reads CSAHDGWQAKNIQYF. CDR3 DNA: TGCAGCGCCCATGACGGCTGGCAAGCCAAAAACATTCAGTACTTC. V and J are TRBV29-1 and TRBJ2-4; D unresolved. The CDR3 runs to 15 residues. From germline, CDR1 is SQVTM and CDR2 ANQGSEA. With 7 bases removed from V and 0 bases from J, the gap between germline ends came to 16 bases.

CDR3 nucleotides: TGCAGCGTTACCAACTTAGAGACCCAGTACTTC. Its translation is CSVTNLETQYF. The chain has TRBV29-1 and TRBJ2-5; no definite D call. CDR3 size: 11 residues. V lost 5 bases to trimming and J lost 4 bases, with 8 bases between them. Germline values: CDR1 SQVTM, CDR2 ANQGSEA. Combining the CDR3 with reference TRBV29-1 and TRBJ2-5 gives the whole variable domain SAVISQKPSRDICQRGTSLTIQCQVDSQVTMMFWYRQQPGQSLTLIATANQGSEATYESGFVIDKFPISRPNLTFSTLTVSNMSPEDSSIYLCSVTNLETQYFGPGTRLLVL.

This sequence joins TRBV29-1 and TRBJ2-7; the D gene is possibly TRBD1 (6 bases). CDR1 and CDR2 (germline): SQVTM, ANQGSEA. The CDR3 covers 12 residues. V was shortened by 2 bases and J by 6 bases, with 11 bases between the two germline ends. CDR3 sequence (DNA): TGCAGCGTTGAAACAGGGTTTGGCGAGCAGTACTTC. It encodes CSVETGFGEQYF.